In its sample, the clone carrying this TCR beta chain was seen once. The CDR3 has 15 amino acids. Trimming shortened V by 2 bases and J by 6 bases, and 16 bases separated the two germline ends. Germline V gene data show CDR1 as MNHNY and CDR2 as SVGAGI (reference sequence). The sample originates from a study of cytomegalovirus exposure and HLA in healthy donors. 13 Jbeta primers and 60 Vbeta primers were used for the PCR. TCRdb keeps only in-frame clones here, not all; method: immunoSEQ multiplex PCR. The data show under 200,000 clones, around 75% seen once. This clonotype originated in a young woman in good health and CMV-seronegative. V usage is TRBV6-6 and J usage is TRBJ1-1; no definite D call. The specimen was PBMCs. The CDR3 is CASSYGPLTESEAFF. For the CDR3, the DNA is TGTGCCAGCAGTTACGGGCCTTTAACCGAGTCTGAAGCTTTCTTT.